This T cell receptor beta chain was captured in a study of T cell responses to AZD1222 COVID-19 vaccine. Libraries were prepared by immunoSEQ multiplex PCR; TCRdb keeps only in-frame clonotypes and omits some of them. The table lists around 110,000 clones, roughly 92% of them singletons. The CDR3 is 14 residues long. V shed 1 base and J shed 1 base, with 7 bases lying between them. Germline V gene data show CDR1 as SNHLY and CDR2 as FYNNEI. Specimen: peripheral blood, collected 28 days after the second AZD1222 dose. The source is an adult who received the AZD1222 COVID-19 vaccine. V usage is TRBV2 and J usage is TRBJ1-1; no clear D. CDR3 DNA sequence: TGTGCCAGCAGTGAAGAGCGAGGGAACACTGAAGCTTTCTTT. It encodes CASSEERGNTEAFF.